This TCR beta chain derives from a study of cytomegalovirus exposure and HLA in healthy donors. The PCR used 60 Vbeta and 13 Jbeta primers. Libraries were prepared by immunoSEQ multiplex PCR; TCRdb keeps only in-frame clonotypes and omits some of them. This table has roughly 140,000 clones, 80% to 90% appearing once. Germline V lookup: CDR1 SGHTA, CDR2 FQGTGA. This CDR3 is 13 amino acids long. The sequenced material came from PBMCs. The chain carries TRBV7-3 and TRBJ2-5; TRBD1 aligns across 7 bases. With the DNA end fitting TRBJ2-7 better, the J assignment may be wrong. The receptor comes from a woman in her thirties or forties in good health and CMV-seropositive. DNA of the CDR3: TGTGCCAGCAGTTCTGGGACAGCTTCCGAGCAGTACTTC. Its translation: CASSSGTASEQYF.